The 12 T cell receptor beta chains below were found in one sample sequenced in a study of beta chain features in type 1 diabetes. Points from the study as a whole: Shortening of TCRB CDR3s, moderate but significant, appeared in all four CD4+ subsets of Type 1 diabetes patients.

Of the isolated RNA, all was reverse transcribed, and so the sequenced material was expressed TCRB transcripts. Generated by immunoSEQ multiplex PCR, the TCRdb table keeps only in-frame clones and is missing some. The sample carries hundreds of thousands of clones, 13% recorded once. These receptors are not linked to any known antigen. Sequences were obtained from naive CD4+ T cells from blood. The origin of the receptors is a man aged 18 to 30 with type 1 diabetes.

V usage is TRBV7-2 and J usage is TRBJ2-1, with TRBD2 matching 12 bases. With V trimmed by 3 bases and J by 4 bases, 4 bases remained unmatched. The CDR3 consists of 16 residues. CDR1 is SGHTA and CDR2 is FQGNSA in the germline V gene. CDR3 protein: CASSFPGLAGYNEQFF. The CDR3 DNA follows: TGTGCCAGCAGCTTCCCAGGACTAGCGGGGTACAATGAGCAGTTCTTC.

The sample holds a few counts of this clone. The rearrangement uses TRBV7-9 and TRBJ2-7; D is unresolved. The CDR3 covers 15 residues. CDR1 is SEHNR, CDR2 FQNEAQ, per germline (reference sequence). V was cut by 4 bases and J by 0 bases, with 13 bases left in between. The CDR3 nucleotides are TGTGCCAGCAGCTCGCAACCTGGGCCCTCCTACGAGCAGTACTTC. It translates to CASSSQPGPSYEQYF.

This clone was seen more than once but under ten times. The rearrangement joins TRBV2 to TRBJ1-6; D is uncertain. Germline assignment: CDR1 SNHLY and CDR2 FYNNEI. The CDR3 spans 12 residues. V shed 6 bases and J shed 8 bases, with 8 bases lying between them. Here the CDR3 reads CASRGTYSPLHF. CDR3 coding DNA: TGTGCCAGCAGGGGTACCTATTCACCCCTCCACTTT.

This clone appeared a few times. In DNA form, the CDR3 reads TGTGCCAGCTCACCACAACAGGGTGGCTACGAGCAGTACTTC. This codes for CASSPQQGGYEQYF. V and J are TRBV18 and TRBJ2-7, with D perhaps matching TRBD1 (6 bases). The CDR3 sequence is 14 residues long. CDR1 and CDR2 from the germline V gene are KGHSH and LQKENI. Trimming removed 1 base at V and 3 bases at J, with 10 bases between.

The V and J genes are TRBV7-7 and TRBJ2-3, with D possibly TRBD2 on 7 matching bases. This CDR3 contains 13 residues. V lost 5 bases to trimming and J lost 4 bases, with 10 bases between them. Germline-derived CDR1 and CDR2 are SSHAT and FNYEAQ (reference sequence). CDR3: CASSPGGPDTQYF. The CDR3 DNA sequence: TGTGCCAGCAGCCCGGGGGGCCCAGATACGCAGTATTTT.

The chain carries TRBV19 and TRBJ1-2; a possible D gene is TRBD1 (5 bases). The CDR3 is 13 residues long. Trimming removed 4 bases at V and 8 bases at J, with 14 bases between. Germline V CDR1 and CDR2: LNHDA, SQIVND (reference sequence). The CDR3 spells CASSTRDRRGYTF. Written as DNA, the CDR3 is TGTGCCAGTAGTACCCGGGACCGCCGGGGCTACACCTTC.

This chain joins TRBV5-4 and TRBJ2-7; D gene unclear. The V end was cut by 3 bases, the J end by 6 bases, with 16 bases between. The CDR3 totals 14 residues. Germline CDR1 is SGHNT and CDR2 is YYREEE (reference sequence). CDR3 sequence: CASSSQNSLLEQYF. DNA of the CDR3: TGTGCCAGCAGCTCCCAAAACAGTCTTCTCGAGCAGTACTTC.

This clone appeared a few times. The rearrangement joins TRBV30 to TRBJ2-7, with TRBD2 identical over 8 bases. Germline CDR1 GTSNPN, CDR2 SVGIG (reference sequence). There are 17 residues in the CDR3. Germline trimming cut 0 bases from V and 0 bases from J; bases unmatched to any gene: 10. The CDR3 reads CAWSVRGSGGLSYEQYF. The DNA for the CDR3 is TGTGCCTGGAGTGTACGAGGGAGCGGGGGCCTCTCCTACGAGCAGTACTTC.

As to this clone: This sample also contains other DNA sequences that code for the same CDR3. The rearrangement uses TRBV29-1 and TRBJ2-2; TRBD1 aligns across 8 bases. Germline V CDR1 and CDR2: SQVTM, ANQGSEA. CDR3 length: 13 residues. Losses at the gene ends were 4 bases for V and 6 bases for J; bases not matched to a gene: 4. CDR3 protein: CSVGQGSAGELFF. The CDR3 DNA is TGCAGCGTTGGACAGGGGTCAGCCGGGGAGCTGTTTTTT.

This clone was counted between two and nine times. The chain recombines TRBV30 with TRBJ1-1; D possibly corresponds to TRBD1 (5 bases). The CDR3 contains 14 residues. The ends were cut back, 5 bases at V and 0 bases at J, with 13 bases in the middle. Germline loops: CDR1 GTSNPN, CDR2 SVGIG (reference sequence). CDR3 region: CAWRRGAMNTEAFF. DNA of the CDR3: TGTGCCTGGCGGCGAGGGGCTATGAACACTGAAGCTTTCTTT.

The V call is TRBV6-5, the J call TRBJ2-7; D unclear. Trimming stripped 6 bases from V and 3 bases from J, with 12 bases between. The CDR3 sequence is 13 residues long. CDR1 is MNHEY and CDR2 is SVGAGI in the germline V gene. In DNA, the CDR3 is TGTGCCAGCAGATCCGACATATTCTACGAGCAGTACTTC. It translates to CASRSDIFYEQYF.

V and J are TRBV28 and TRBJ2-3, with D possibly being TRBD2 (5 bases). Germline CDR1 reads MDHEN; CDR2 reads SYDVKM. V was clipped by 7 bases and J by 6 bases, with 23 bases between them. The CDR3 has 16 residues. The CDR3 DNA reads TGTGCCAGCACTACCGGAGGCCGGGCTCTCGGTGATACGCAGTATTTT. It specifies CASTTGGRALGDTQYF.